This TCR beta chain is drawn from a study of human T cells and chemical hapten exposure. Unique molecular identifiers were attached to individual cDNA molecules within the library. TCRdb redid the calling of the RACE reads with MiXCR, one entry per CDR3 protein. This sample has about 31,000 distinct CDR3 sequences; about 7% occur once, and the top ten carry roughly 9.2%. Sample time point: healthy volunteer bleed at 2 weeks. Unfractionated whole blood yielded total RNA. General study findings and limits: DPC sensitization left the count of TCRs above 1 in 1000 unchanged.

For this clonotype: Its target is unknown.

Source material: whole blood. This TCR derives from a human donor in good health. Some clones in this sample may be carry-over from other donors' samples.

CDR3 in DNA: TGTGCCAGCAGCCCGTGGACAGGTTACAATGAGCAGTTCTTC. It encodes CASSPWTGYNEQFF. The gene calls are TRBV7-9 and TRBJ2-1; the match to TRBD1 covers 7 bases. CDR1 and CDR2 (germline): SEHNR, FQNEAQ (reference sequence). This CDR3 is built from 14 residues. V was clipped by 5 bases and J by 4 bases; unmatched bases: 5. Supplemented by reference TRBV7-9 and TRBJ2-1, the full variable domain reads DTGVSQNPRHKITKRGQNVTFRCDPISEHNRLYWYRQTLGQGPEFLTYFQNEAQLEKSRLLSDRFSAERPKGSFSTLEIQRTEQGDSAMYLCASSPWTGYNEQFFGPGTRLTVL.